This is a list of T cell receptor beta chains from one sample in a study of blood T cells in healthy people across ages. TCRdb itself ran the 5' RACE reads through MiXCR, one entry per CDR3 protein. This sample has 580,000 or so distinct CDR3 sequences, with about 45% found just once. Material for sequencing was blood. The receptors were sampled from an elderly man in good health. The CDR3 runs from the conserved cysteine through the conserved F or W. The order of the fields is D gene, V gene, CDR3 protein. D genes are given only for firm matches.

D gene: -
V gene: TRBV28
CDR3 protein: CASSQGVPYQPQHF

D gene: -
V gene: TRBV28
CDR3 protein: CASTTVPSTALDGYTF

D gene: TRBD2
V gene: TRBV20-1
CDR3 protein: CSTTSGTDTQYF

D gene: TRBD1
V gene: TRBV20-1
CDR3 protein: CSAWGQTYEQYF

D gene: -
V gene: TRBV20-1
CDR3 protein: CSALDVGYTF

D gene: -
V gene: TRBV20-1
CDR3 protein: CSASGGQGGRTDTQYF

D gene: TRBD1
V gene: TRBV28
CDR3 protein: CASRDREQETQYF

D gene: -
V gene: TRBV12-3/TRBV12-4
CDR3 protein: CASSIGTYLKAGCTF

D gene: TRBD1
V gene: TRBV12-3/TRBV12-4
CDR3 protein: CASSGTGENYGYTF

D gene: -
V gene: TRBV7-2
CDR3 protein: CASSLVAYGANVLTF

D gene: -
V gene: TRBV6-2/TRBV6-3
CDR3 protein: CASSPRQRDDEQYF

D gene: TRBD2
V gene: TRBV6-5
CDR3 protein: CASSYSISGSLETQYF

D gene: TRBD1
V gene: TRBV28
CDR3 protein: CASSPGQSKNIQYF

D gene: -
V gene: TRBV29-1
CDR3 protein: CSATRVATGYGYTF

D gene: -
V gene: TRBV4-1
CDR3 protein: CASNQVDADGGRGAFF

D gene: -
V gene: TRBV10-3
CDR3 protein: CAISNSGSLQETQYF

D gene: -
V gene: TRBV2
CDR3 protein: CASTLRWGVRNEQFF

D gene: TRBD2
V gene: TRBV20-1
CDR3 protein: CSANPSTSGTPYEQYF

D gene: -
V gene: TRBV4-1
CDR3 protein: CASSQSGQSEQFF

D gene: -
V gene: TRBV6-2/TRBV6-3
CDR3 protein: CASIPIRGGTEAFF

D gene: -
V gene: TRBV6-5
CDR3 protein: CASISSLRRNEQFF

D gene: -
V gene: TRBV20-1
CDR3 protein: CSARDFTKNPHEQYF

D gene: -
V gene: TRBV7-2
CDR3 protein: CASSLVEAYYEQYF